This T cell receptor beta chain was recovered during a study of blood T cell repertoires in COVID-19. Study-wide background: Acute and convalescent COVID-19 samples came from the United States, Italy and Spain. PBMCs, B-cell-depleted T cells, or T cells were the source of the cDNA or gDNA that made up the material.

In the source study's methods: Amplifying reference gene primers gave estimates of nucleated cell counts. Sequenced by immunoSEQ multiplex PCR; TCRdb stores in-frame clones only, minus some. The V and J calls and the clone size are those of that table, but D and trimming were determined from the DNA. The sample holds about 150,000 clones, less than 90% seen once. For this clone: The sample contains more than one DNA sequence encoding this CDR3.

The sequence derives from a man aged 18 to 35 with active or convalescent COVID-19. The sequenced sample was peripheral blood.

The CDR3 sequence: CASSLVQGYEQYF. DNA for the CDR3: TGCGCCAGCAGCTTGGTTCAGGGTTACGAGCAGTACTTC. The chain carries TRBV5-1 and TRBJ2-7, with TRBD1 as a possible D gene (5 bases). The V end lost 0 bases, the J end lost 4 bases, and 8 bases lay between the germline ends. Germline loops: CDR1 SGHRS, CDR2 YFSETQ. This CDR3 comprises 13 residues.